The clone carrying this TCR beta chain was detected many times. The antigen is not known. Trimming took 6 bases from V and 10 from J, leaving 13 bases between them. CDR3 length: 11 residues. Per the germline V gene, CDR1 is DFQATT and CDR2 is SNEGSKA (reference sequence). Sequencing was done on patients that had shown CD8+CD57+ cell expansion by flow cytometry. Each patient gave a blood sample that was collected before any therapy had been received. TCR beta VDJ and CDR3 were profiled, and genomic DNA was the template. TCRdb independently ran MiXCR on the reads; one entry per CDR3 protein. The table includes approximately 170,000 distinct CDR3 sequences, more than 45% detected once. The data are from a study of CD8+CD57+ T cells in acquired aplastic anemia. About the study: Sorted CD4+ plus CD8+ cells gave DNA averaging approximately 3.2 ug. Study-wide results and caveats: Overlapping CD8+ CDR3 repertoires of patients and controls contained under 30 shared sequences.

Sequencing was performed on sorted CD4+, CD8+, or CD8+CD57+ T cells (not recorded which) from PBMCs. The V call is TRBV20-1, the J call TRBJ2-1; weak D call: TRBD1 (5 bases). This TCR derives from a human donor with aplastic anemia. The chain's CDR3 is CSAVRGDEQFF. DNA of the CDR3: TGCAGTGCCGTTAGGGGTGACGAGCAGTTCTTC.